The clone carrying this T cell receptor beta chain was counted at least ten times. The antigen remains unidentified. The data originate from a study of T cells in Graves' hyperthyroidism and ophthalmopathy. Absent ophthalmopathy progression within 18 months defined stable Graves' hyperthyroidism. Fresh peripheral blood, 10 ml, yielded the PBMCs. General study results and limits: By a 13 V-J model, ophthalmopathy was set apart from stable hyperthyroidism. Ophthalmopathy onset followed model prediction by a median about six months.

The V gene's germline CDR1 is DFQATT and CDR2 SNEGSKA (reference sequence). V lost 1 base and J lost 0, with 13 bases in between. The CDR3 contains 15 residues. What was amplified from RNA transcripts were TCR beta CDR3 regions. With the HTBI primer set, the TCR CDR3 went through a first round of RT-PCR. One entry per CDR3 protein results from TCRdb running MiXCR on the multiplex PCR reads. The table lists hundreds of thousands of distinct CDR3 sequences, over 35% of them singletons, with 7.5% to 9.5% in the top ten. The clonotype comes from a man between 18 and 29 years old with Graves' hyperthyroidism. The genes are TRBV20-1 and TRBJ2-7; a weak D match, TRBD2 (8 bases). The sequenced sample was blood. The CDR3 DNA reads as TGCAGTGCTAGAGTAGCGGGACAGCTCTCCTACGAGCAGTACTTC. Translation gives CSARVAGQLSYEQYF.